This T cell receptor (beta chain) was sequenced in a study of PD-1 blockade in mismatch repair-deficient tumors. About the research overall: All were previously treated, progressing patients with eleven to twelve mismatch repair-deficient cancer types.

Here immunoSEQ multiplex PCR was the method, and the copy in TCRdb shows in-frame clones only, minus some. Of around 33,000 clones in the sample, 80% were seen once. With regard to this clone: No antigen is known for it.

Notes on the study in general: After pembrolizumab, tumor-resident clones rose rapidly, then generally contracted before radiologic responses.

CDR1 and CDR2 (germline): SGHNT, YYREEE (reference sequence). The length of the CDR3 is 13 residues. Germline trimming cut 4 bases from V and 8 bases from J; bases unmatched to any gene: 7. This receptor was obtained from an adult with mismatch repair-deficient cancer. The sequencing here drew on PBMCs, taken 6 to 7 weeks after starting pembrolizumab. V gene TRBV5-4 combines with J gene TRBJ1-1, with TRBD1 matching 8 bases. This CDR3 reads CASSLRTGSEAFF. As DNA, the CDR3 is TGTGCCAGCAGCCTGCGGACAGGGAGCGAAGCTTTCTTT.